This T cell receptor beta chain came from a study of early T cells in non-severe SARS-CoV-2 infection. Study in general: Chains from this unsorted whole-blood bulk RNA could not be paired. Study-level results: Lookups in VDJdb leaned toward anti-spike CD8 responses and missed private and CD4 specificities.

By sample fraction, this clonotype is medium-sized (0.01 to 0.1%). What it binds is unknown. CDR1 is GTSNPN and CDR2 is SVGIG in the germline V gene (reference sequence). Trimming took off 7 bases at V and 0 bases at J, with 4 bases between the two ends. This CDR3 is 11 amino acids long. Individual cDNA molecules received unique molecular identifiers during library preparation. TCRdb ran MiXCR on the 5' RACE reads and lists one entry per CDR3 protein. Of about 11,000 distinct CDR3 sequences in the sample, 4% to 5.5% are singletons; the top ten hold nearly 10%. V is TRBV30 and J is TRBJ2-1; D not resolved. What was sequenced was whole blood. This clonotype was obtained from an adult who was a healthcare worker with PCR-confirmed SARS-CoV-2 infection or an uninfected control (not recorded which). CDR3 loop: CAYSSYNEQFF. CDR3 nucleotide sequence: TGTGCCTACAGCTCCTACAATGAGCAGTTCTTC.